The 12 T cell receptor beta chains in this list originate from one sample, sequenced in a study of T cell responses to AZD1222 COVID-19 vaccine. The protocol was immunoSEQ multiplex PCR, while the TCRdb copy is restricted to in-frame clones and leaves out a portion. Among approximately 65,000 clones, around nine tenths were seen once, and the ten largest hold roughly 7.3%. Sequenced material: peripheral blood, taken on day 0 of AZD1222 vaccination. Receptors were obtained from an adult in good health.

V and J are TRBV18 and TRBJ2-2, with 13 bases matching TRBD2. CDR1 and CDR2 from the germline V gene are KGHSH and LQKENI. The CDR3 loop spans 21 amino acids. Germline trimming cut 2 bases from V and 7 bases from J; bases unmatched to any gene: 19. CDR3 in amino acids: CASSPETFALAGGPGDGELFF. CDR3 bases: TGTGCCAGCTCACCAGAGACTTTTGCACTAGCGGGAGGGCCCGGTGACGGGGAGCTGTTTTTT.

The DNA for the CDR3 is TGTGCCACCAGCAGAACCAGGGATTCACCCCTCCACTTT. Protein sequence: CATSRTRDSPLHF. The chain has TRBV15 and TRBJ1-6; TRBD1 is a possible D gene (5 bases). Germline V lookup: CDR1 LNHNV, CDR2 YYDKDF (reference sequence). The CDR3 covers 13 residues. V was clipped by 2 bases and J by 8 bases, with 7 bases between them.

CDR3 nucleotides: TGCAGCGGAGGACAGAACTATGGCTACACCTTC. This sequence encodes CSGGQNYGYTF. The chain is built from TRBV29-1 and TRBJ1-2; D is perhaps TRBD1 (6 bases). The CDR3 has 11 amino acids. CDR1 and CDR2 from the germline V gene are SQVTM and ANQGSEA. The V end was cut by 7 bases, the J end by 2 bases, with 8 bases between.

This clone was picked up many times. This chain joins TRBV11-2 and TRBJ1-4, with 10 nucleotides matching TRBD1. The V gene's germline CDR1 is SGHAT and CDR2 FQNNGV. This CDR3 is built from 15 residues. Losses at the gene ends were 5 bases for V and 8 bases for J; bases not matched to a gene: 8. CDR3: CASSKWTGGNEKLFF. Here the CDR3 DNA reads TGTGCCAGCAGCAAATGGACAGGGGGAAACGAAAAACTGTTTTTT.

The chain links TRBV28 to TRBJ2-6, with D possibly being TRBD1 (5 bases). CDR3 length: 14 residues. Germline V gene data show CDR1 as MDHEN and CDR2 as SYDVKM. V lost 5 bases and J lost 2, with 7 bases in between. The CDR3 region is CASSQTAGANVLTF. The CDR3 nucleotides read TGTGCCAGCAGTCAGACAGCTGGGGCCAACGTCCTGACTTTC.

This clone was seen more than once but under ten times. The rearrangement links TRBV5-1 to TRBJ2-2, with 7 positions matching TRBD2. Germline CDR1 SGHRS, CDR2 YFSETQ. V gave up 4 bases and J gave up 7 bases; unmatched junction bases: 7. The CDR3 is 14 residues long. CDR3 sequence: CASSPPGLNGELFF. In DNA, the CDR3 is TGCGCCAGCAGCCCACCGGGACTAAACGGGGAGCTGTTTTTT.

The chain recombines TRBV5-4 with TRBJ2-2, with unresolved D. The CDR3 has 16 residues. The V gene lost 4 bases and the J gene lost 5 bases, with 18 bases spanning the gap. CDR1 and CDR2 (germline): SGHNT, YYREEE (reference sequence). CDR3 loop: CASSPPDRFRTGELFF. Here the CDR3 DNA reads TGTGCCAGCAGCCCCCCCGACCGGTTCCGAACCGGGGAGCTGTTTTTT. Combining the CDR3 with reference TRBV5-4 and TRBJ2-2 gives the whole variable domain ETGVTQSPTHLIKTRGQQVTLRCSSQSGHNTVSWYQQALGQGPQFIFQYYREEENGRGNFPPRFSGLQFPNYSSELNVNALELDDSALYLCASSPPDRFRTGELFFGEGSRLTVL.

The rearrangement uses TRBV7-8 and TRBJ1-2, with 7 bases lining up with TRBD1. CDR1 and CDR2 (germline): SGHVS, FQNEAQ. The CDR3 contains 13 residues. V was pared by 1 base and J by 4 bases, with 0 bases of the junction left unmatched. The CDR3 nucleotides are TGTGCCAGCAGCTTAGGGACAGGCTATGGCTACACCTTC. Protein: CASSLGTGYGYTF.

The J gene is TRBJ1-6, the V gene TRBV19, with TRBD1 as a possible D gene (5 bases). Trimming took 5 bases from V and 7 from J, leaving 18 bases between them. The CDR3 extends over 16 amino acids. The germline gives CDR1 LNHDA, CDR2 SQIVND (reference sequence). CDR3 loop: CASSASSGTANSPLHF. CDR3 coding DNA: TGTGCCAGTAGTGCGTCGTCCGGGACGGCGAATTCACCCCTCCACTTT.

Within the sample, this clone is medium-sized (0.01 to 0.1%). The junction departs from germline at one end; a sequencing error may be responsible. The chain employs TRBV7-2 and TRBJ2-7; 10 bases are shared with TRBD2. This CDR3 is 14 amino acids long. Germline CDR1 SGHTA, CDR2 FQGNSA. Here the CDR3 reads CASNLAGGTYEQYF. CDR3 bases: TGTGCCAGCAACTTAGCGGGAGGAACCTACGAGCAGTACTTC.

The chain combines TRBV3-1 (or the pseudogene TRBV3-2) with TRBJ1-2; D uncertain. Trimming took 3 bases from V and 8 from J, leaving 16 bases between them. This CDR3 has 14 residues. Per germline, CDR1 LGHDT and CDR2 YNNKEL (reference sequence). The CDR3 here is CASSHRWRVGGYTF. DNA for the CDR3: TGTGCCAGCAGCCATCGTTGGAGGGTGGGCGGCTACACCTTC.

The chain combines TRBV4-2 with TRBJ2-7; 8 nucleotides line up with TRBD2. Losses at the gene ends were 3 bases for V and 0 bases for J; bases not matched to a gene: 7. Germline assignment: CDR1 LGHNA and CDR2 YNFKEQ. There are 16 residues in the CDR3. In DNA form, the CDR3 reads TGTGCCAGCAGCCAGGTGACTAGCGACAGCTCCTACGAGCAGTACTTC. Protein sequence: CASSQVTSDSSYEQYF.